This TCR beta chain was identified during a study of Graves' ophthalmopathy and Graves' hyperthyroidism (dated by TCRdb to the late 2010s). As for the study more broadly: Peripheral blood samples were taken at the time of initial diagnosis, before any treatment was given. TCR beta repertoire signatures were used to distinguish Graves' ophthalmopathy from Graves' hyperthyroidism and to predict progression to ophthalmopathy. In about 6 hyperthyroidism patients, the T-cell repertoire of thyroid tissue was compared with the T-cell repertoire of blood. An independent validation cohort comprised some 18 hyperthyroidism patients and over 15 patients who later progressed from hyperthyroidism to ophthalmopathy. Following sample collection, hyperthyroidism patients were given methimazole at a starting dose of 30 mg daily, and ophthalmopathy patients were given high-dose intravenous methylprednisolone. In total, approximately 130 blood samples were TCR-sequenced: approximately 42 ophthalmopathy, approximately 75 hyperthyroidism and about 17 hyperthyroidism-to-ophthalmopathy patients. To explore V-J signatures that separate ophthalmopathy from hyperthyroidism, a discovery set of about a hundred patients was enrolled, consisting of more than 40 with ophthalmopathy and some 59 with stable hyperthyroidism. Overall study results and their limits: No statistical method was used to set the sample size in advance, and the investigators knew which group each participant was assigned to. Most expanded thyroid clonotypes with frequency above 0.001 were also detected in blood, suggesting blood repertoires may reflect the thyroid immune response. In cross-validation, the 13-signature model distinguished ophthalmopathy from stable hyperthyroidism with about 90% sensitivity and about 81% specificity, while in the test set the corresponding values were about 80% and 75%. In validation, the model predicted ophthalmopathy progression with about 64% sensitivity and roughly 72% specificity; approximately 12 predicted patients were CT-confirmed with GO in a median of about 6.1 months.

With regard to this clonotype: Its cognate antigen has yet to be identified. Base qualities were left out, and no much larger clone turns up one base away.

Ophthalmopathy patients had moderately to severely active disease, Clinical Activity Score of at least 3, NOSPECS grade of at least 4, and disease duration under 3 months. Patients were excluded if they had other autoimmune diseases, uncontrolled infections, pregnancy or lactation. Diagnosis was based on clinical symptoms, serum thyroxine, TRAb, thyroid ultrasound and orbital computed tomography. Ficoll-Paque density gradient centrifugation was used to isolate PBMCs from 8.5 to 10 ml of fresh peripheral blood. Total RNA was extracted with Trizol reagent and quality-checked on an Agilent 2100 Bioanalyzer. TCR beta CDR3 regions were amplified from RNA transcripts for repertoire sequencing. HTBI primers and the Qiagen OneStep RT-PCR kit were used in a first-round RT-PCR, which was followed by a second-round multiplex PCR, size selection and purification. Sequencing of the libraries was carried out on an Illumina HiSeq2000 in paired-end mode with 100 bp reads. The authors' pipeline ran thus. SOAPnuke was used to process the reads, throwing out any read that had adapters, had uncalled bases, had a mean Phred below 15, or lacked an exact constant-primer or identifier match. High-quality paired reads were merged with COPE v1.2.5. Each unique nucleotide sequence was defined as a clonotype, and clonotypes were aligned to IMGT TRB V, D and J references with MiTCR v1.1. The analysis was limited to V-J combinations with a frequency above 0.0001, which together covered 99.2% of repertoires. For each V-J combination, a TCR clonal expansion and chaos score was defined as the ratio of F50 clonal expansion to chaos observed in the TCRdist matrix. Welch's t-statistics and random forest were used to reduce the features to approximately 13 V-J combinations, which were then used as input to a naive Bayes classifier. The similarity between thyroid and blood repertoires was quantified using the Morisita-Horn index. TCRdb reran the public reads through fastp at Q25 and MiXCR, keeping productive beta chains. Entries are consolidated by CDR3 protein sequence, retaining the most common genes and DNA. V and J calls and clone size were set by TCRdb, not the authors. In all, the sample holds about 740,000 distinct CDR3 sequences, and 40% of those were seen once. Together, the top ten hold roughly 45% of the sample.

Per the germline V gene (reference sequence), LNHNV is the CDR1 and YYDKDF is the CDR2. The CDR3 measures 14 amino acids from cysteine to phenylalanine. Only the CDR3 DNA stays, 42 bases, in frame from base 1. Trimming removed 5 bases from V and 8 bases from J; the gene matches leave 8 bases unexplained. The sequence links TRBV15 to TRBJ1-2, with 10 middle bases fitting TRBD1. The sequencing input was peripheral blood. The clonotype originates from an adult man with Graves' ophthalmopathy. The DNA sequence is as follows: TGTGCCACCAGCCAGCCGGGACAGGGGTACGGCTACACCTTC. This gives the protein CATSQPGQGYGYTF.